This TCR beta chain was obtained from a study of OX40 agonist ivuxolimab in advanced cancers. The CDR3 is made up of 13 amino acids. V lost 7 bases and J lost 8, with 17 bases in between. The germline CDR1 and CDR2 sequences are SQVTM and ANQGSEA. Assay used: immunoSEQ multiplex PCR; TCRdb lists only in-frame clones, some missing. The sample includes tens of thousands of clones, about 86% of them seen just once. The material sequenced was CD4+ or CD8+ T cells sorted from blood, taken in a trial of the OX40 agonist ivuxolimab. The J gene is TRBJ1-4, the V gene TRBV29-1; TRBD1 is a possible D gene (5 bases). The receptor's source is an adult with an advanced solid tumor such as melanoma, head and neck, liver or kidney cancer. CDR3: CSAAGGSGEKLFF. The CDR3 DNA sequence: TGCAGCGCCGCCGGGGGATCAGGAGAAAAACTGTTTTTT.